This T cell receptor beta chain appears in the sequencing data of a study of Ad26.COV2.S vaccination and SARS-CoV-2 variants. Sequenced by immunoSEQ multiplex PCR; TCRdb stores in-frame clones only, minus some. The table records 200,000 to 300,000 clones, approximately 90% of them present only once. Trimming removed 1 base from V and 4 bases from J, with 26 bases in between. CDR1 and CDR2 from the germline V gene are SGHDT and YYEEEE. CDR3 length equals 19 residues. As for treatment: 15 to 20 received Ad26.COV2.S at low or high dose, single or two shots; about 5 received placebo; per-sample allocation not given. Each sample was drawn 63 days after the first injection (of vaccine or placebo). Expression of Wuhan-strain SARS-CoV-2 spike came from the Ad26 vector that formed the vaccine.

This sequence was found in a person aged 18-60 years who received the Ad26.COV2.S COVID-19 vaccine or a placebo. This chain uses TRBV5-6 with TRBJ1-1; no definite D call. The sequencing used peripheral blood, collected in a trial of Ad26.COV2.S vaccine versus placebo. CDR3 nucleotide sequence: TGTGCCAGCAGCTTGTTTGGCCAGGCCACGTCCGTACGAGGCACTGAAGCTTTCTTT. This sequence encodes CASSLFGQATSVRGTEAFF.